This T cell receptor (beta chain) emerged from a study of vaccination and CD4 T cells after COVID-19. Study-level information: Researchers treated cells with overlapping spike peptides taken from SARS-CoV-2, HCoV-NL63, HCoV-OC43 and HCoV-229E. Culture controls were given either a CEFX pool, an HIV-1 Nef pool, or no peptide.

Points on this clonotype: Antigen specificity is unknown.

Study observations and caveats: Convalescent patients studied were relatively few, and early post-infection timepoints were absent.

The treatment here: roughly 11-day PBMC culture with coronavirus spike peptide pools or control peptides (ViraFEST assay). Researchers used the Oncomine TCR Beta short-read assay to sequence DNA from cultured CD4+ T cells. Genomic DNA from cultured CD4+ T cells was extracted. TCRdb re-derived calls from the PCR reads in MiXCR, one entry per CDR3 protein. The table shows over 15,000 distinct CDR3 sequences, with 50% to 65% occurring only once. The sequencing used CD4+ T cells from blood, cultured in vitro, collected before SARS-CoV-2 vaccination. This receptor was obtained from a human donor who had recovered from COVID-19.

The CDR3 here is CASSKGTSGRPKQETQYF. CDR3 DNA sequence: TGTGCCAGCAGCAAAGGGACTAGCGGGAGGCCAAAACAAGAGACCCAGTACTTC. The chain joins TRBV21-1 to TRBJ2-5; the table's D call, TRBD2, has no DNA check behind it. TRBV21-1 is termed a pseudogene. This CDR3 is built from 18 residues.